This TCR beta chain was found in a study of spatial heterogeneity in lung cancer. Time point described: sample taken at primary tumor resection. Notes on the study in general: One measure, the expanded intratumoral alpha and beta TCR count, tracked tumor mutation counts.

TCRdb reprocessed the 5' RACE reads with MiXCR, giving one entry per CDR3 protein. Of roughly 630 distinct CDR3 sequences detected, 10% to 12% appear once; the ten largest clones hold more than 20%. This clonotype qualifies as large (0.1 to 1%). Its target is unknown. Within a library made for alpha chains, this beta chain is off target, and its count is uninformative. The germline V gene encodes CDR1 LGHDT and CDR2 YNNKEL (reference sequence). The V and J ends lost 4 bases and 3 bases, in that order; junction bases with no gene match: 9. This CDR3 has 16 amino acids. The specimen comprised lung tumor tissue, sampled at surgery. This TCR was recovered from a female donor with early-stage non-small cell lung cancer. The chain employs TRBV3-1 and TRBJ2-7; 10 nucleotides agree with TRBD2. CDR3 protein: CASSRFQREGSYEQYF. The CDR3 coding sequence is TGTGCCAGCAGCCGGTTCCAGCGGGAGGGCAGCTACGAGCAGTACTTC.